These T cell receptor beta chains were read from a single sample in a study of T cell changes during pregnancy in multiple sclerosis. Profiling relied on immunoSEQ multiplex PCR, and the TCRdb table lists in-frame clones only, not all of them. Of more than 30,000 clones detected, 85% to 95% appear once; the ten largest clones hold roughly 8%. The sequences come from CD8+ T cells from peripheral blood mononuclear cells, collected in the third trimester of pregnancy. Receptors originate from a female donor with multiple sclerosis, enrolled in a pregnancy study. The CDR3 runs from the conserved cysteine through the conserved F or W. Each record gives: J gene, clone size, D gene, V gene, CDR3 protein, CDR3 DNA. A D gene is named only where the DNA matches it firmly. Not all rows give a size; the values are once, few, many and, for expanded clones, a class.

TRBJ2-4	.	.	TRBV7-8	CASSSNNIQYF	TGTGCCAGCAGCTCAAATAACATTCAGTACTTC
TRBJ1-1	.	.	TRBV4-2	CASSLSTDGGAEAFF	TGTGCCAGCAGCCTGTCGACAGATGGGGGGGCGGAAGCTTTCTTT
TRBJ2-1	once	TRBD2	TRBV27	CASSLLAGPYNEQFF	TGTGCCAGCAGTTTGCTAGCGGGACCCTACAATGAGCAGTTCTTC
TRBJ2-5	.	TRBD2	TRBV9	CASSDNSGGGLETQYF	TGTGCCAGCAGCGATAATAGCGGGGGGGGGTTAGAGACCCAGTACTTC
TRBJ2-5	.	.	TRBV2	CASSGAGAQETQYF	TGTGCCAGCAGTGGGGCGGGGGCGCAAGAGACCCAGTACTTC
TRBJ1-4	.	.	TRBV9	CASSVGGGNEKLFF	TGTGCCAGCAGCGTAGGGGGGGGGAATGAAAAACTGTTTTTT
TRBJ1-4	.	.	TRBV28	CASSPWGQMRNEKLFF	TGTGCCAGCAGCCCGTGGGGACAAATGAGGAATGAAAAACTGTTTTTT
TRBJ2-3	.	.	TRBV4-1	CASSQDTGADTQYF	TGCGCCAGCAGCCAAGATACGGGAGCAGATACGCAGTATTTT
TRBJ2-7	.	.	TRBV18	CASSRDSKEQYF	TGTGCCAGCTCACGGGACTCTAAAGAGCAGTACTTC
TRBJ1-1	.	.	TRBV10-3	CAISTGFKNAEAFF	TGTGCCATCAGTACAGGGTTCAAGAACGCTGAAGCTTTCTTT
TRBJ2-1	.	.	TRBV11-2	CASRGVGAYNEQFF	TGTGCCAGCAGAGGGGTAGGTGCCTACAATGAGCAGTTCTTC
TRBJ1-1	.	.	TRBV6-5	CASSYGGGTEAFF	TGTGCCAGCAGTTACGGGGGGGGCACTGAAGCTTTCTTT
TRBJ2-3	.	TRBD2	TRBV7-6	CASSSSGGTDTQYF	TGTGCCAGCAGCTCCAGCGGGGGGACAGATACGCAGTATTTT
TRBJ1-3	.	.	TRBV2	CASHEPGSGNTIYF	TGTGCCAGCCACGAACCGGGCTCTGGAAACACCATATATTTT
TRBJ1-4	.	TRBD1	TRBV5-1	CASSLAEGTAEKLFF	TGCGCCAGCAGCTTGGCAGAAGGGACAGCTGAAAAACTGTTTTTT
TRBJ2-5	.	.	TRBV15	CATSRDFAVRETQYF	TGTGCCACCAGCAGAGACTTCGCGGTCCGGGAGACCCAGTACTTC
TRBJ1-2	.	.	TRBV27	CASSLATNPDYGYTF	TGTGCCAGCAGTTTGGCGACTAACCCGGACTATGGCTACACCTTC
TRBJ1-2	.	.	TRBV19	CASSIPQASANYGYTF	TGTGCCAGTAGTATCCCACAGGCTTCAGCTAACTATGGCTACACCTTC
TRBJ2-3	.	.	TRBV9	CASSVEQFRTDTQYF	TGTGCCAGCAGCGTAGAACAGTTCCGCACAGATACGCAGTATTTT
TRBJ2-7	.	TRBD2	TRBV29-1	CSVETSGKSYEQYF	TGCAGCGTCGAAACTAGCGGAAAATCCTACGAGCAGTACTTC
TRBJ2-3	.	.	TRBV27	CASTGTDTQYF	TGTGCCAGCACGGGCACAGATACGCAGTATTTT
TRBJ2-7	.	TRBD1	TRBV5-4	CASSFRGQNYEQYF	TGTGCCAGCAGCTTTAGGGGACAGAACTACGAGCAGTACTTC
TRBJ1-5	.	.	TRBV1	CTSSLDRGGQPQHF	TGCACCAGCAGCCTTGACAGGGGCGGTCAGCCCCAGCATTTT
TRBJ2-5	.	TRBD2	TRBV7-6	CASSYIAGGPVETQYF	TGTGCCAGCAGCTACATAGCGGGGGGGCCCGTAGAGACCCAGTACTTC
TRBJ2-3	.	TRBD1	TRBV9	CASSVEISTGAADTQYF	TGTGCCAGCAGCGTAGAGATTAGCACAGGGGCGGCAGATACGCAGTATTTT
TRBJ1-1	.	TRBD1	TRBV19	CASGGQGVPEAFF	TGTGCCAGTGGGGGACAGGGGGTGCCTGAAGCTTTCTTT
TRBJ2-3	.	.	TRBV30	CAWSVFSPEASTDTQYF	TGTGCCTGGAGTGTATTTTCCCCAGAGGCTAGCACAGATACGCAGTATTTT
TRBJ1-2	.	.	TRBV11-2	CASSRAGDYGYTF	TGTGCCAGCAGCCGCGCGGGAGACTATGGCTACACCTTC
TRBJ2-5	.	TRBD1	TRBV7-6	CASSLTGGVWETQYF	TGTGCCAGCAGCTTAACAGGGGGAGTGTGGGAGACCCAGTACTTC
TRBJ2-3	.	.	TRBV29-1	CSVAGTRPNTDTQYF	TGCAGCGTCGCCGGAACTAGGCCCAACACAGATACGCAGTATTTT